Reported below is one T cell receptor (beta chain). The data are from a study of blood T cell repertoires in COVID-19. The authors' processing: The authors estimated nucleated cell counts from reference gene primer amplification. Profiled with immunoSEQ multiplex PCR; TCRdb holds only in-frame clones, not every one. V and J calls and clone size follow that table, whereas D and trimming were derived from the DNA. The table records some 45,000 clones, about 83% of them present only once. CDR1 SGHDN and CDR2 FVKESK come from the germline V gene. V lost 3 bases and J lost 10, with 12 bases in between. The CDR3 totals 12 residues.

This chain links TRBV14 with TRBJ1-1; D unresolved. This receptor was taken from a man aged 80 or over in a cohort sampled during active COVID-19. Sequencing used peripheral blood. CDR3 DNA sequence: TGTGCCAGCAGCCATAGTATGTTGAGAGCTTTCTTT. Translated: CASSHSMLRAFF.